This record covers a single T cell receptor beta chain. The antigen remains undetermined. This sample is part of a study of T cell responses to AZD1222 COVID-19 vaccine. Study results and limitations: No day 14 peak samples; only post-peak repertoires were characterized. A mostly white British donor set with more females was recruited, and clonal diversity was possibly underestimated.

Profiled with immunoSEQ multiplex PCR; TCRdb holds only in-frame clones, not every one. In the table there are under 150,000 clones, around nine tenths of which are singletons. This CDR3 is built from 14 residues. V lost 6 bases, J lost 0 bases, and 11 bases lay in between. Germline V gene lookup returns CDR1 ENHRY and CDR2 SYGVKD. The starting material was peripheral blood, obtained 28 days after the second AZD1222 dose. The TCR sequence derives from an adult who received the AZD1222 COVID-19 vaccine. The chain combines TRBV10-3 with TRBJ1-1, with D perhaps TRBD1 (5 bases). CDR3 protein: CAIRPGGMNTEAFF. The CDR3, as DNA: TGTGCCATCAGACCCGGGGGAATGAACACTGAAGCTTTCTTT.